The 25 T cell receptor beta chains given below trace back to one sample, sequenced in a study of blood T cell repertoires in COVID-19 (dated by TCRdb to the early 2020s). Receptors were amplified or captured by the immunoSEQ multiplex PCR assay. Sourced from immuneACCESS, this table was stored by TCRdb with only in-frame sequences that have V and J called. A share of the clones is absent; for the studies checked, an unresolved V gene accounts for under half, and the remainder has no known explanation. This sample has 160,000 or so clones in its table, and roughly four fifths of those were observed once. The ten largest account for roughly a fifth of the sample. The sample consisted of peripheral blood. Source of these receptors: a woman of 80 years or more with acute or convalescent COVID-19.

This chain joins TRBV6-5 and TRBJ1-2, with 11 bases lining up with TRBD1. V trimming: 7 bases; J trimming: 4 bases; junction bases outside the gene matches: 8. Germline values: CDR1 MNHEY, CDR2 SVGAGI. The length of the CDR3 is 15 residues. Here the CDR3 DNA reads TGTGCCAGCATCCGGACAGGGGGCAAGGGCTATGGCTACACCTTC. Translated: CASIRTGGKGYGYTF.

The CDR3: CASSPRVAGELFF. The CDR3 DNA reads TGTGCCAGCAGCCCCAGGGTGGCCGGGGAGCTGTTTTTT. The chain links TRBV7-8 to TRBJ2-2; TRBD1 is a possible D gene (5 bases). In germline, CDR1 is SGHVS, CDR2 FQNEAQ. The CDR3 contains 13 residues. Trimming took off 5 bases at V and 6 bases at J, with 10 bases between the two ends.

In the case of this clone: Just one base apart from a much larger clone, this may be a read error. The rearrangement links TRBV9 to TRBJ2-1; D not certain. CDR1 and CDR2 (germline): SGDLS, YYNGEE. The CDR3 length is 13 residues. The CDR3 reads CASNVVPRQKQFF. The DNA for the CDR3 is TGTGCCAGCAACGTAGTACCCAGGCAAAAGCAGTTCTTC.

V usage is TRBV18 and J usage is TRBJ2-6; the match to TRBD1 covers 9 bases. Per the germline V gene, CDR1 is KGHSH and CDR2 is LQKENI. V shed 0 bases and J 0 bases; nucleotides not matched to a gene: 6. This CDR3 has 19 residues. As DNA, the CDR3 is TGTGCCAGCTCACCACCGGTGGGACAGGGCCCCTCTGGGGCCAACGTCCTGACTTTC. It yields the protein CASSPPVGQGPSGANVLTF.

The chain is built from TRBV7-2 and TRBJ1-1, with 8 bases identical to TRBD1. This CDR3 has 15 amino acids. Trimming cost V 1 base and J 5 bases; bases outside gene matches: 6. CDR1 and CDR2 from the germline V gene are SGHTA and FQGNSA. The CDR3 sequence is CASSLGSRGQTEAFF. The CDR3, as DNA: TGTGCCAGCAGCTTAGGTAGCAGGGGGCAAACTGAAGCTTTCTTT.

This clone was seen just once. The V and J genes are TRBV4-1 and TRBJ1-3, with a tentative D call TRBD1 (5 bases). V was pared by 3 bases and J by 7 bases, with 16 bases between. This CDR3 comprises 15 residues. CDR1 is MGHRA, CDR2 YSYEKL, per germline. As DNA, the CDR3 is TGCGCCAGCAGCCAGGCTCAGGGAGGTGGTAACACCATATATTTT. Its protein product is CASSQAQGGGNTIYF.

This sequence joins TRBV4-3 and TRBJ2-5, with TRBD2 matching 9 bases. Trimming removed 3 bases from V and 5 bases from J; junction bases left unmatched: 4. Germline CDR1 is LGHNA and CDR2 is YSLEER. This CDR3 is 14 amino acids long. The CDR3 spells CASSQSAGGETQYF. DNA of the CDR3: TGCGCCAGCAGCCAGAGCGCGGGGGGGGAGACCCAGTACTTC.

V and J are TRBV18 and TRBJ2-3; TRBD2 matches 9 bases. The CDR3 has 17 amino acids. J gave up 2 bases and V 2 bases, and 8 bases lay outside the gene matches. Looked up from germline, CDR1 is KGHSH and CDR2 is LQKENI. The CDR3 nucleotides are TGTGCCAGCTCACCAGGGACTAGCAGAGGAAACACAGATACGCAGTATTTT. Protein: CASSPGTSRGNTDTQYF.

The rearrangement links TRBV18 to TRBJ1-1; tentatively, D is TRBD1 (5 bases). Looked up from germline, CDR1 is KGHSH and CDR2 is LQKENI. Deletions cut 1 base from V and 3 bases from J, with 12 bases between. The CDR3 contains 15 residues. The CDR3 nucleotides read TGTGCCAGCTCACCACATGGCAGGGTGGACACTGAAGCTTTCTTT. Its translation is CASSPHGRVDTEAFF.

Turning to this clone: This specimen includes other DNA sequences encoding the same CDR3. The CDR3 DNA follows: TGTGCCAGCAGCTTAGGGCTACTAGCGGGAGGCTACAATGAGCAGTTCTTC. Amino acid sequence: CASSLGLLAGGYNEQFF. The chain combines TRBV11-2 with TRBJ2-1, with 12 bases matching TRBD2. V was pared by 1 base and J by 3 bases, with 4 bases of the junction left unmatched. The CDR3 is made up of 17 amino acids. CDR1 and CDR2 (germline): SGHAT, FQNNGV.

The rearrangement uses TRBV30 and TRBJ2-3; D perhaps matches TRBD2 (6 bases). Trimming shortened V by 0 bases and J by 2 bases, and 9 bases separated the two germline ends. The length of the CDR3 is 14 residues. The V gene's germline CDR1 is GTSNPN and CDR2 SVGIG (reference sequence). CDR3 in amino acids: CAWSVGGFTDTQYF. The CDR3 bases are TGTGCCTGGAGTGTGGGGGGTTTCACAGATACGCAGTATTTT.

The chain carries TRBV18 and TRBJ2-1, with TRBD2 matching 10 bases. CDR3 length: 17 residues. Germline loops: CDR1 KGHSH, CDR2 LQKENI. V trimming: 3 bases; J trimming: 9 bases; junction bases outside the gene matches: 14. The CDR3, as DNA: TGTGCCAGCTCACCGCGTACCTTAGCGGGAGGAGGTTTTGAGCAGTTCTTC. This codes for CASSPRTLAGGGFEQFF.

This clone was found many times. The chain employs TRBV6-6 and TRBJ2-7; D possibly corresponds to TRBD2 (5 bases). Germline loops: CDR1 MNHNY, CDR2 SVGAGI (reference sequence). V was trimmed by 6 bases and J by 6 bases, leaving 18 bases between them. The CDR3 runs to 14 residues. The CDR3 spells CASRTPDRRGEQYF. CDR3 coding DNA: TGTGCCAGCAGAACGCCGGACCGACGGGGCGAGCAGTACTTC.

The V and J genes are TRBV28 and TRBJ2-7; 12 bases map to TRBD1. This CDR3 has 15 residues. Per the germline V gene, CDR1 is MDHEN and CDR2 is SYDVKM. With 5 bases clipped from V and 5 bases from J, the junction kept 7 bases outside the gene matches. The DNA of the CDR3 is TGTGCCAGCAGTCCCGGGGGACAGGGGGCCAACGAGCAGTACTTC. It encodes CASSPGGQGANEQYF.

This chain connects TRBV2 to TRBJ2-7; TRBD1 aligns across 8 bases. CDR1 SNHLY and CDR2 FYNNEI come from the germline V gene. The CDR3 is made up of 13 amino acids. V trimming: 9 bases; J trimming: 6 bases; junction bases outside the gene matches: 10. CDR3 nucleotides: TGTGCCAGTAGACAGGGGATGGCCTCCGAGCAGTACTTC. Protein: CASRQGMASEQYF.

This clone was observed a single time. The CDR3 is CASSVGGTSYNEQFF. The CDR3, as DNA: TGTGCCAGCAGCGTAGGGGGGACATCCTACAATGAGCAGTTCTTC. The V and J genes are TRBV9 and TRBJ2-1; D perhaps matches TRBD1 (6 bases). CDR3 length equals 15 residues. The germline V gene has CDR1 SGDLS and CDR2 YYNGEE. Trimming took off 0 bases at V and 1 base at J, with 8 bases between the two ends.

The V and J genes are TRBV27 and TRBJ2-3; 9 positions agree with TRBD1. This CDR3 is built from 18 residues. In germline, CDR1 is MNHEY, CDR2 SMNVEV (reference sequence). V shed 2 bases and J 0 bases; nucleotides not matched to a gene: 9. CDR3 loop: CASSLAGTGSQSTDTQYF. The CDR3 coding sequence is TGTGCCAGCAGTTTAGCCGGGACAGGGTCTCAAAGCACAGATACGCAGTATTTT.

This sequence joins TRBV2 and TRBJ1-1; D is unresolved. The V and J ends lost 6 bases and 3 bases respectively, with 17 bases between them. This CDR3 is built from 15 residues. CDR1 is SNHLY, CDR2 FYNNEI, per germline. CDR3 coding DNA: TGTGCCAGCAGGGCCCATGCGGGGTTGGACACTGAAGCTTTCTTT. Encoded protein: CASRAHAGLDTEAFF.

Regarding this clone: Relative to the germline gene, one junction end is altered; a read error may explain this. The DNA of the CDR3 is TGTGCTAGCAGCCCGACTAGCGGGAGTTACAATGAGCAGTTCTTC. It codes for CASSPTSGSYNEQFF. This chain links TRBV7-7 with TRBJ2-1; 12 nucleotides agree with TRBD2. The CDR3 sequence is 15 residues long. Germline V gene data show CDR1 as SSHAT and CDR2 as FNYEAQ (reference sequence).

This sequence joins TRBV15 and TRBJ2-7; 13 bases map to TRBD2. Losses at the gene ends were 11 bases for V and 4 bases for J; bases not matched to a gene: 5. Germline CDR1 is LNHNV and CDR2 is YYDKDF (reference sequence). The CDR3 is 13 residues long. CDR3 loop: CAARTSGSYEQYF. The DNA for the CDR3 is TGTGCCGCACGGACTAGCGGGAGTTACGAGCAGTACTTC.

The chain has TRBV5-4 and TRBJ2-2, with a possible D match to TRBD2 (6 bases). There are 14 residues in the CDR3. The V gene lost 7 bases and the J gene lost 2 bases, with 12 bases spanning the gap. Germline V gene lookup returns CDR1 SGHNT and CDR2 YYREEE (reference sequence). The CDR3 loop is CASALDYNTGELFF. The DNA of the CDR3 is TGTGCCAGCGCCTTGGACTATAACACCGGGGAGCTGTTTTTT.

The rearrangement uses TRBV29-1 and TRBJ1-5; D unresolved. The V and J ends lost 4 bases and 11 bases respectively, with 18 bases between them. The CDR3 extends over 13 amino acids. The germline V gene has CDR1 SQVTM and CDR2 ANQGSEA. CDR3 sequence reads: CSVGAALGGSQHF. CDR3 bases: TGCAGCGTTGGGGCAGCCTTGGGTGGGTCCCAGCATTTT.

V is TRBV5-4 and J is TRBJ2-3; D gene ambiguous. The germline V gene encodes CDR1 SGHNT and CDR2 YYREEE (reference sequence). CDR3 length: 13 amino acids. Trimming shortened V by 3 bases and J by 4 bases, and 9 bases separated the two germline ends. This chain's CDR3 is CASSWSGSDTQYF. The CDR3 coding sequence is TGTGCCAGCAGCTGGAGTGGTTCAGATACGCAGTATTTT.

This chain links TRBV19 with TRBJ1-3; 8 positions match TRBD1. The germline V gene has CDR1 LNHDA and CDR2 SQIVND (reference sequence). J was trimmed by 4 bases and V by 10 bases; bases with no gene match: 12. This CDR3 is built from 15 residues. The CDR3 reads CATGQARRLGNTIYF. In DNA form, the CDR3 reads TGTGCCACGGGACAGGCTCGAAGATTGGGAAACACCATATATTTT.

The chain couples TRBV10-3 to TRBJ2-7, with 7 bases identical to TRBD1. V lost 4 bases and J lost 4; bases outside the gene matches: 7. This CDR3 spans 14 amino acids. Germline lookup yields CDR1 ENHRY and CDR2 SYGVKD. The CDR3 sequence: CAISGRQGSYEQYF. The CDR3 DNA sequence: TGTGCCATCAGTGGAAGACAGGGTAGTTACGAGCAGTACTTC.